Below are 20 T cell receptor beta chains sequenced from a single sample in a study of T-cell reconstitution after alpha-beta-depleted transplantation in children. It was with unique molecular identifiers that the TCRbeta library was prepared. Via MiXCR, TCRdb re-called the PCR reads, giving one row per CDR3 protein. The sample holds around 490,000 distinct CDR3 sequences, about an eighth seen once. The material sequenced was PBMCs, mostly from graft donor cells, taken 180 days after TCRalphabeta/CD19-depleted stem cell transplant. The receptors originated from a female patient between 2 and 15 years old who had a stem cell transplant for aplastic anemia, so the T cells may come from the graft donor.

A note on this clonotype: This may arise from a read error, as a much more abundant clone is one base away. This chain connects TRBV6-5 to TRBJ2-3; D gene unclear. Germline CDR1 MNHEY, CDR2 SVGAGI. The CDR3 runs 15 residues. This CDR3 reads CASSYSENSWVNPCF. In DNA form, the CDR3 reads TGTGCCAGCAGTTACTCGGAGAATAGTTGGGTTAATCCCTGCTTT.

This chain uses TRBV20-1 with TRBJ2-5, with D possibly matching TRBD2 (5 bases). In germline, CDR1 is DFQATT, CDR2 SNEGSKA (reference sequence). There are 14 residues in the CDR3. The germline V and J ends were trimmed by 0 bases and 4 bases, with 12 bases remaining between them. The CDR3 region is CSAREPGWGETQYF. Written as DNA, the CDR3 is TGCAGTGCTAGAGAGCCGGGATGGGGAGAGACCCAGTACTTC.

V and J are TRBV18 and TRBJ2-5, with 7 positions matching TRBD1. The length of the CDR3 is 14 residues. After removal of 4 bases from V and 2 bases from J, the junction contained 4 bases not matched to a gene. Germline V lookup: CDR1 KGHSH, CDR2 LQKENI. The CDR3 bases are TGTGCCAGCTCACTCCACAGGGGACAAGAGACCCAGTACTTC. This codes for CASSLHRGQETQYF. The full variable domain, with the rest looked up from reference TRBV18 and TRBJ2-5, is NAGVMQNPRHLVRRRGQEARLRCSPMKGHSHVYWYRQLPEEGLKFMVYLQKENIIDESGMPKERFSAEFPKEGPSILRIQQVVRGDSAAYFCASSLHRGQETQYFGPGTRLLVL.

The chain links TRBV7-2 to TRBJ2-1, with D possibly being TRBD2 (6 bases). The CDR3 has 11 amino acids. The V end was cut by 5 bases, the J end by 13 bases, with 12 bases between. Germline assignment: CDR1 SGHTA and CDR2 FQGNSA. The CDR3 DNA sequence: TGTGCCAGCAGCCAGCGGGCGAAACAGTTCTTC. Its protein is CASSQRAKQFF.

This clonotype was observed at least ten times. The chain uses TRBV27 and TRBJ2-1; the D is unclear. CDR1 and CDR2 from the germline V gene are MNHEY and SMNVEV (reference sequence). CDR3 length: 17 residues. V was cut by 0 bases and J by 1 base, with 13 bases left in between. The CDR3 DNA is TGTGCCAGCAGTTTATCGGCCCCCGGGCAGTCCTACAATGAGCAGTTCTTC. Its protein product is CASSLSAPGQSYNEQFF.

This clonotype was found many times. CDR3 amino acids: CASSLARRSLGLHFQYF. The CDR3 region has the DNA TGTGCCAGCAGCTTAGCGCGGCGCAGCTTGGGACTACACTTTCAGTACTTC. The chain has TRBV7-2 and TRBJ2-4, with TRBD2 identical over 7 bases. V shed 0 bases and J 11 bases; nucleotides not matched to a gene: 16. CDR1 SGHTA and CDR2 FQGNSA come from the germline V gene. The CDR3 has 17 residues.

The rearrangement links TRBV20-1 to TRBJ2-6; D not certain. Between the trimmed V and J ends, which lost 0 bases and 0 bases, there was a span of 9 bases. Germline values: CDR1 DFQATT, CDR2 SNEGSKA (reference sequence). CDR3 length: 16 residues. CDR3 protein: CSARDLLASGANVLTF. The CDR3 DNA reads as TGCAGTGCTAGAGATCTTCTTGCCTCTGGGGCCAACGTCCTGACTTTC.

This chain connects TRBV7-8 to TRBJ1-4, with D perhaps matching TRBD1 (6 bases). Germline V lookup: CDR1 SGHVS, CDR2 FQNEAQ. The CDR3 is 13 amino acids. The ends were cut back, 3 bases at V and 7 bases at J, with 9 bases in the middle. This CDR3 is CASSFRGIEKLFF. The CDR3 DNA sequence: TGTGCCAGCAGCTTCAGGGGAATTGAAAAACTGTTTTTT.

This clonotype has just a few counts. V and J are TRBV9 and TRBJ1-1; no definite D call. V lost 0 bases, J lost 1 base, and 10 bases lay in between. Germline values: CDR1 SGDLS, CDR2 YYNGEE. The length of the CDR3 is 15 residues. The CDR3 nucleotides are TGTGCCAGCAGCGTAGATTCGTCGGGGAACACTGAAGCTTTCTTT. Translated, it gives CASSVDSSGNTEAFF.

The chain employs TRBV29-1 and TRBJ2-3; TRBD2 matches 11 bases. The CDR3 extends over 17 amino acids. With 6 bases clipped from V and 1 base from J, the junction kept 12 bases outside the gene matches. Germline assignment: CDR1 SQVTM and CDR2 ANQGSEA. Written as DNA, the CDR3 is TGCAGCGTCCCCGATAGCATTAGCGGGGGGGGCACAGATACGCAGTATTTT. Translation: CSVPDSISGGGTDTQYF.

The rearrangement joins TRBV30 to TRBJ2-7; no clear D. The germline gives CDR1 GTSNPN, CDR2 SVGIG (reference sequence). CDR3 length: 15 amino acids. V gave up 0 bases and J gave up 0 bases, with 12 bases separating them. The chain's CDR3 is CAWSVGLAVSYEQYV. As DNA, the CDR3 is TGTGCCTGGAGTGTAGGCTTGGCAGTCTCCTACGAGCAGTACGTC.

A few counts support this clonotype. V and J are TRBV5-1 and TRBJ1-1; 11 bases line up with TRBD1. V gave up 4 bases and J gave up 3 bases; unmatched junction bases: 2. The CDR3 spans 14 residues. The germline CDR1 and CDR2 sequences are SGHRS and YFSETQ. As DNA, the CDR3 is TGCGCCAGCAGCGGACAGGGGGCGGACACTGAAGCTTTCTTT. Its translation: CASSGQGADTEAFF.

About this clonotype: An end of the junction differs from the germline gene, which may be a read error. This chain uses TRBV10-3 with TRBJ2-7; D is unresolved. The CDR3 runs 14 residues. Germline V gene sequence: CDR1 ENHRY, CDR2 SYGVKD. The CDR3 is CAISGRHPSYKQYF. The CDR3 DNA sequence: TGTGCCATCAGTGGTCGACACCCTTCCTACAAGCAGTACTTC.

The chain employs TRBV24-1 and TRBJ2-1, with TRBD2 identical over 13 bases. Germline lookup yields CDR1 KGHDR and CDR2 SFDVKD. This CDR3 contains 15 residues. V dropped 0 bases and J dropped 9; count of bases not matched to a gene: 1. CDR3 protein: CATSDLGLAGVEQFF. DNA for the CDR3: TGTGCCACCAGTGATTTGGGACTAGCGGGAGTTGAGCAGTTCTTC.

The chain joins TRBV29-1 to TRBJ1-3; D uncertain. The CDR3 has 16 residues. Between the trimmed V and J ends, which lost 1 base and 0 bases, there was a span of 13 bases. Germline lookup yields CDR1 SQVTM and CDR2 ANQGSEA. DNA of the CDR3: TGCAGCGTTGAAGGGTACAGTGCGAACTCTGGAAACACCATATATTTT. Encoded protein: CSVEGYSANSGNTIYF. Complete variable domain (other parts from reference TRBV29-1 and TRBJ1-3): SAVISQKPSRDICQRGTSLTIQCQVDSQVTMMFWYRQQPGQSLTLIATANQGSEATYESGFVIDKFPISRPNLTFSTLTVSNMSPEDSSIYLCSVEGYSANSGNTIYFGEGSWLTVV.

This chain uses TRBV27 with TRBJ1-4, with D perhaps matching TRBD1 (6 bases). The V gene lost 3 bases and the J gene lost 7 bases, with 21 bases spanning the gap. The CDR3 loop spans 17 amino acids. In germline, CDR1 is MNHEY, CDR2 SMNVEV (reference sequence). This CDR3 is CASSLHRDTGGGEKLFF. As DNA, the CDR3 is TGTGCCAGCAGTTTGCATCGGGACACCGGGGGAGGTGAAAAACTGTTTTTT.

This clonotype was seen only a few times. This CDR3 reads CASSFDRGLDTGELFF. The CDR3 DNA reads TGTGCCAGCAGTTTCGACAGGGGGCTCGACACCGGGGAGCTGTTTTTT. The chain has TRBV6-5 and TRBJ2-2; 10 positions match TRBD1. V dropped 4 bases and J dropped 3; count of bases not matched to a gene: 5. CDR1 is MNHEY, CDR2 SVGAGI, per germline. The CDR3 contains 16 residues.

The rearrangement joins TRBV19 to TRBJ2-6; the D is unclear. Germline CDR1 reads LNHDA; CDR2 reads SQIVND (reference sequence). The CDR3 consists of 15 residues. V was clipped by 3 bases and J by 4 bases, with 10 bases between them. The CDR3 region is CASSIPYAGANVLTF. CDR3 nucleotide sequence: TGTGCCAGTAGTATTCCGTATGCCGGGGCCAACGTCCTGACTTTC.

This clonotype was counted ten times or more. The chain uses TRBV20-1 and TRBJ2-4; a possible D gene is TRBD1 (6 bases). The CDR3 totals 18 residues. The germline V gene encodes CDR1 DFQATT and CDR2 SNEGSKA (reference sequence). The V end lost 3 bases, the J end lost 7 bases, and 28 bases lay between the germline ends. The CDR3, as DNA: TGCAGTGCTAGGACGGGGCGCCACAGGGCCGTAGGTGGGAACATTCAGTACTTC. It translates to CSARTGRHRAVGGNIQYF.

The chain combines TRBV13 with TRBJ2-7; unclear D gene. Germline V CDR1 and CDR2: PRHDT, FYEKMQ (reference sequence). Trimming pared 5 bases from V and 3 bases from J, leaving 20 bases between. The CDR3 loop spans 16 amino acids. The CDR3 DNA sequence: TGTGCCAGCAGCCCCCTTATGGAACCACTACTCTACGAGCAGTACGTC. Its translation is CASSPLMEPLLYEQYV.